These T cell receptor beta chains were read from a single sample in a study of cytomegalovirus exposure and HLA in healthy donors. Sequencing used immunoSEQ multiplex PCR; TCRdb keeps in-frame clones, though not all of them. This table holds under 150,000 clones, 79% found once. The sequenced sample was PBMCs. These receptors all stem from a male donor in good health and CMV-seronegative. Each CDR3 is given with its conserved first and last residue. D genes are given only for firm matches. Clone size is not always given. Where it is, it says once, few, many or a class for expanded clones.

size	J	D	V	CDR3	DNA
few	TRBJ1-1	TRBD1	TRBV4-2	CASSQQGENTEAFF	TGTGCCAGCAGCCAGCAGGGGGAGAACACTGAAGCTTTCTTT
NA	TRBJ2-1	TRBD1	TRBV18	CASSRQGDNEQFF	TGTGCCAGCTCGAGACAGGGGGACAATGAGCAGTTCTTC
NA	TRBJ2-1	NA	TRBV6-6	CASRPTRIRNEQFF	TGTGCCAGCAGGCCGACTCGAATTCGCAATGAGCAGTTCTTC
NA	TRBJ2-2	TRBD1	TRBV7-2	CASSSPGQVYTGELFF	TGTGCCAGCAGCTCTCCGGGACAGGTGTACACCGGGGAGCTGTTTTTT
NA	TRBJ2-3	NA	TRBV5-1	CASSPGTTTDTQYF	TGCGCCAGCAGCCCTGGGACAACCACAGATACGCAGTATTTT
NA	TRBJ2-3	NA	TRBV4-2	CASSREVEADTQYF	TGTGCCAGCAGCCGTGAAGTGGAGGCAGATACGCAGTATTTT
NA	TRBJ2-7	NA	TRBV5-1	CASSFLSVGATSYEQYF	TGCGCCAGCAGCTTTTTATCCGTGGGGGCAACCTCCTACGAGCAGTACTTC
NA	TRBJ1-1	NA	TRBV7-3	CASSLPGGATEAFF	TGTGCCAGCAGCTTACCGGGGGGCGCCACTGAAGCTTTCTTT
NA	TRBJ2-3	NA	TRBV7-2	CASSLAYRDTQYF	TGTGCCAGCAGCTTAGCGTATCGAGATACGCAGTATTTT
NA	TRBJ1-1	NA	TRBV7-8	CASSLFGNTEAFF	TGTGCCAGCAGCCTATTCGGGAACACTGAAGCTTTCTTT
NA	TRBJ2-5	NA	TRBV18	CASSMALAHQETQYF	TGTGCCAGCTCAATGGCACTAGCCCACCAAGAGACCCAGTACTTC
NA	TRBJ1-1	TRBD1	TRBV5-1	CASSQDRGTEAFF	TGCGCCAGCAGCCAAGACAGGGGCACTGAAGCTTTCTTT
NA	TRBJ1-1	NA	TRBV9	CASNGGLGTEAFF	TGTGCCAGCAATGGGGGGTTGGGCACTGAAGCTTTCTTT
few	TRBJ1-4	NA	TRBV4-1	CASSQASPGLLGTNEKLFF	TGCGCCAGCAGCCAGGCTAGCCCGGGACTGCTGGGCACTAATGAAAAACTGTTTTTT
once	TRBJ1-6	NA	TRBV11-2	CASSLMQGSDNSPLHF	TGTGCCAGCAGCTTAATGCAGGGCTCCGATAATTCACCCCTCCACTTT
NA	TRBJ1-2	NA	TRBV9	CASSVVGGNSGGYTF	TGTGCCAGCAGCGTAGTTGGAGGGAATTCAGGTGGCTACACCTTC
NA	TRBJ2-5	TRBD2	TRBV5-4	CASSPGLAGETQYF	TGTGCCAGCAGCCCGGGACTAGCGGGCGAGACCCAGTACTTC
NA	TRBJ2-2	TRBD1	TRBV27	CASSPRDRGLDTGELFF	TGTGCCAGCAGTCCCCGGGACAGGGGGCTGGACACCGGGGAGCTGTTTTTT
NA	TRBJ2-1	TRBD2	TRBV6-5	CASNGGGAGYNEQFF	TGTGCCAGCAACGGCGGGGGGGCGGGCTACAATGAGCAGTTCTTC
NA	TRBJ1-5	NA	TRBV6-5	CASSYSSASGEPQHF	TGTGCCAGCAGTTACTCGAGTGCCTCGGGAGAGCCCCAGCATTTT
NA	TRBJ2-5	NA	TRBV6-5	CASSTGSTREQYF	TGTGCCAGCAGTACGGGATCGACACGGGAGCAGTACTTC
NA	TRBJ2-7	NA	TRBV30	CACLDDRLSYEQYF	TGTGCCTGCCTAGACGACAGGCTCTCCTACGAGCAGTACTTC